This entry lists 32 T cell receptor beta chains sequenced from one sample in a study of beta chain features in type 1 diabetes. Since all of the isolated RNA was reverse transcribed, expressed TCRB transcripts were what got sequenced. The data were produced by immunoSEQ multiplex PCR, yet TCRdb's version contains in-frame clones alone and is incomplete. The sample has 150,000 or so clones; roughly 9.3% are singletons. The sample was central memory CD4+ T cells from blood. The origin of the receptors is a woman aged 40 to 55 in good health.

This clone was counted a few times. The V and J genes are TRBV7-2 and TRBJ2-1; D perhaps matches TRBD2 (6 bases). This CDR3 is 19 amino acids long. Trimming took 5 bases from V and 3 from J, leaving 26 bases between them. Germline V gene sequence: CDR1 SGHTA, CDR2 FQGNSA. This CDR3 is CASSRGRETGTFDYNEQFF. As DNA, the CDR3 is TGTGCCAGCAGCCGCGGCAGGGAGACTGGGACTTTCGACTACAATGAGCAGTTCTTC.

The sample holds a few counts of this clone. The V and J genes are TRBV6-6 and TRBJ2-7, with 8 bases identical to TRBD2. The CDR3 contains 15 residues. Looked up from germline, CDR1 is MNHNY and CDR2 is SVGAGI (reference sequence). V lost 4 bases to trimming and J lost 0 bases; unmatched junction nucleotides: 5. CDR3 protein: CASSSPGGNSYEQYF. In DNA form, the CDR3 reads TGTGCCAGCAGTTCCCCGGGGGGGAACTCCTACGAGCAGTACTTC.

The chain has TRBV4-1 and TRBJ1-2; D may be TRBD1 (5 bases). CDR3 length equals 17 residues. The germline CDR1 and CDR2 sequences are MGHRA and YSYEKL. The V gene lost 1 base and the J gene lost 8 bases, with 23 bases spanning the gap. CDR3: CASSQVNLAGRGRGYTF. CDR3 coding DNA: TGCGCCAGCAGCCAAGTTAATCTCGCAGGGCGGGGTCGAGGCTACACCTTC.

This clone was counted a few times. The chain links TRBV18 to TRBJ2-5; maybe TRBD1 (6 bases). The CDR3 has 15 amino acids. CDR1 is KGHSH, CDR2 LQKENI, per germline. Trimming removed 3 bases at V and 2 bases at J, with 13 bases between. The CDR3 DNA follows: TGTGCCAGCTCACCCATGCGGACAGCGCAAGAGACCCAGTACTTC. Translation: CASSPMRTAQETQYF. The complete variable domain, with remaining parts taken from reference TRBV18 and TRBJ2-5, reads NAGVMQNPRHLVRRRGQEARLRCSPMKGHSHVYWYRQLPEEGLKFMVYLQKENIIDESGMPKERFSAEFPKEGPSILRIQQVVRGDSAAYFCASSPMRTAQETQYFGPGTRLLVL.

This clone has a count of ten or more. At one end the junction does not follow the germline gene, possibly because of a read error. The J gene is TRBJ2-2, the V gene TRBV7-7; 7 nucleotides align to TRBD1. Germline CDR1 SSHAT, CDR2 FNYEAQ (reference sequence). CDR3 length equals 15 residues. Here the CDR3 reads CASSPQGANTGELFF. CDR3 coding DNA: TGTGCTAGCAGCCCGCAGGGGGCGAACACCGGGGAGCTGTTTTTT. Based on the CDR3 plus reference TRBV7-7 and TRBJ2-2, the full variable domain is GAGVSQSPRYKVTKRGQDVTLRCDPISSHATLYWYQQALGQGPEFLTYFNYEAQPDKSGLPSDRFSAERPEGSISTLTIQRTEQRDSAMYRCASSPQGANTGELFFGEGSRLTVL.

V gene TRBV5-6 combines with J gene TRBJ2-5, with D possibly matching TRBD1 (5 bases). V was pared by 0 bases and J by 0 bases, with 9 bases between. Germline CDR1 and CDR2: SGHDT and YYEEEE. The CDR3 is 15 amino acids. CDR3 sequence (DNA): TGTGCCAGCAGCTTGGCGCGACAGTACCAAGAGACCCAGTACTTC. Protein product: CASSLARQYQETQYF.

A few counts support this clone. The rearrangement uses TRBV9 and TRBJ1-5; no clear D gene. The CDR3 totals 14 residues. The germline V gene encodes CDR1 SGDLS and CDR2 YYNGEE. V was pared by 2 bases and J by 8 bases, with 14 bases between. The CDR3 region is CASSVGHGNEPQHF. The CDR3, as DNA: TGTGCCAGCAGCGTCGGGCACGGGAATGAGCCCCAGCATTTT.

The chain has TRBV5-4 and TRBJ2-5; TRBD2 matches at 8 bases. The trim removed 9 bases at V and 5 bases at J, leaving 9 bases unmatched. CDR3 length equals 13 residues. CDR1 and CDR2 (germline): SGHNT, YYREEE (reference sequence). Written as DNA, the CDR3 is TGTGCCACGCACGCGGGGGGTAGGGAGACCCAGTACTTC. As protein: CATHAGGRETQYF.

The chain carries TRBV10-3 and TRBJ1-5, with 10 bases fitting TRBD1. This CDR3 is 14 amino acids long. Germline assignment: CDR1 ENHRY and CDR2 SYGVKD. Trimming cost V 9 bases and J 5 bases; bases outside gene matches: 7. In DNA form, the CDR3 reads TGTGCCATTACGTCCGGACAGGGGGATCAGCCCCAGCATTTT. Protein product: CAITSGQGDQPQHF.

This clone was found a few times. The chain couples TRBV5-4 to TRBJ2-1; 7 bases align to TRBD2. CDR1 is SGHNT, CDR2 YYREEE, per germline (reference sequence). This CDR3 is built from 14 residues. The junction had 6 bases not matched to a gene; V was cut back by 0 bases and J by 9 bases. CDR3 protein: CASSLGGGTGEQFF. The CDR3 DNA sequence: TGTGCCAGCAGCTTGGGGGGGGGTACGGGTGAGCAGTTCTTC.

About this clone itself: This sample includes further DNA sequences coding for the same CDR3. The chain couples TRBV6-5 to TRBJ1-2; D is possibly TRBD1 (6 bases). Per germline, CDR1 MNHEY and CDR2 SVGAGI. CDR3 size: 13 residues. V was cut by 5 bases and J by 5 bases, with 12 bases left in between. CDR3 in DNA: TGTGCCAGCAGTGAAGACAGGAGTTATGGCTACACCTTC. Translating it yields CASSEDRSYGYTF.

This clone was picked up many times. The chain links TRBV5-1 to TRBJ2-5; D is undetermined. Trimming removed 0 bases from V and 5 bases from J, with 14 bases in between. In germline, CDR1 is SGHRS, CDR2 YFSETQ. This CDR3 has 15 residues. This CDR3 reads CASSLAGQVAETQYF. DNA of the CDR3: TGCGCCAGCAGCTTGGCCGGTCAAGTTGCGGAGACCCAGTACTTC.

This clone was recorded a few times. The V call is TRBV27, the J call TRBJ1-2; 7 positions match TRBD1. CDR1 and CDR2 from the germline V gene are MNHEY and SMNVEV (reference sequence). With 5 bases clipped from V and 3 bases from J, the junction kept 6 bases outside the gene matches. This CDR3 has 14 residues. DNA for the CDR3: TGTGCCAGCAGTCCGGACAGGTTCGACTATGGCTACACCTTC. It specifies CASSPDRFDYGYTF.

This clone was seen repeatedly, ten times or more. The rearrangement uses TRBV10-3 and TRBJ1-1; 9 nucleotides match TRBD1. Looked up from germline, CDR1 is ENHRY and CDR2 is SYGVKD. Trimming at V came to 3 bases and at J to 5 bases, leaving 4 bases not matched to a gene. This CDR3 has 14 amino acids. DNA of the CDR3: TGTGCCATCAGTGAACCGGGACAGGGTACTGAAGCTTTCTTT. Its protein product is CAISEPGQGTEAFF.

This clone was seen more than once but under ten times. J is TRBJ2-7 and V is TRBV5-1; D possibly corresponds to TRBD2 (5 bases). The CDR3 totals 15 residues. Deletions cut 0 bases from V and 1 base from J, with 11 bases between. Germline V gene lookup returns CDR1 SGHRS and CDR2 YFSETQ. The CDR3 spells CASSLAIPGSYEQYF. The CDR3 DNA reads TGCGCCAGCAGCTTGGCCATACCGGGGTCCTACGAGCAGTACTTC.

V and J are TRBV7-9 and TRBJ2-5; 7 bases line up with TRBD2. Unmatched junction bases numbered 5, after V lost 5 bases and J lost 5 bases. The CDR3 has 13 residues. Germline CDR1 and CDR2: SEHNR and FQNEAQ (reference sequence). The CDR3 loop is CASSTGEGETQYF. Written as DNA, the CDR3 is TGTGCCAGCAGCACCGGGGAGGGGGAGACCCAGTACTTC.

This clone has a handful of counts. DNA of the CDR3: TGTGCCAGCACCTTGACAGGGGCATGGGGGGATAACTATGGCTACACCTTC. Translating it yields CASTLTGAWGDNYGYTF. The chain joins TRBV2 to TRBJ1-2; 8 bases map to TRBD1. V was clipped by 7 bases and J by 1 base; unmatched bases: 14. The CDR3 extends over 17 amino acids. Looked up from germline, CDR1 is SNHLY and CDR2 is FYNNEI.

This clone was counted a few times. The chain recombines TRBV6-5 with TRBJ2-3; 9 bases agree with TRBD1. Germline V gene lookup returns CDR1 MNHEY and CDR2 SVGAGI. CDR3 length equals 15 residues. V trimming: 4 bases; J trimming: 4 bases; junction bases outside the gene matches: 6. CDR3 region: CASSFGQGRADTQYF. CDR3 sequence (DNA): TGTGCCAGCAGTTTTGGACAGGGGAGGGCAGATACGCAGTATTTT.

The chain has TRBV9 and TRBJ1-6; the match to TRBD1 covers 7 bases. J lost 7 bases, V lost 4 bases, and 8 bases had no gene match. The germline CDR1 and CDR2 sequences are SGDLS and YYNGEE. This CDR3 region has 15 residues. The CDR3: CASSPWTGTNSPLHF. The CDR3 coding sequence is TGTGCCAGCAGCCCCTGGACAGGAACCAATTCACCCCTCCACTTT.

This clone was counted a few times. V is TRBV6-7 and J is TRBJ2-1; 12 nucleotides match TRBD2. TRBV6-7 falls under the ORF class, with uncertain function. V was clipped by 2 bases and J by 1 base; unmatched bases: 6. The CDR3 length is 18 residues. As DNA, the CDR3 is TGTGCCAGCAGTTACCCACGGACTAGCGGGGAATCCTACAATGAGCAGTTCTTC. It codes for CASSYPRTSGESYNEQFF.

DNA for the CDR3: TGTGCCAGCACCGGAGGACTAGCGGGGGGGGAGACCCAGTACTTC. Translation: CASTGGLAGGETQYF. This chain joins TRBV9 and TRBJ2-5; 15 nucleotides agree with TRBD2. The germline CDR1 and CDR2 sequences are SGDLS and YYNGEE. V dropped 6 bases and J dropped 5; count of bases not matched to a gene: 5. The CDR3 has 15 amino acids.

This clone was seen only a few times. The CDR3 loop is CASSLGTGRTEAFF. Written as DNA, the CDR3 is TGTGCCAGCTCACTAGGGACAGGGCGGACTGAAGCTTTCTTT. V is TRBV18 and J is TRBJ1-1, with 9 bases lining up with TRBD1. The length of the CDR3 is 14 residues. Germline V CDR1 and CDR2: KGHSH, LQKENI. After removal of 4 bases from V and 5 bases from J, the junction contained 5 bases not matched to a gene.

This clone has just a few counts. The rearrangement uses TRBV6-6 and TRBJ1-6; 9 bases map to TRBD1. Germline CDR1 and CDR2: MNHNY and SVGAGI (reference sequence). With 6 bases clipped from V and 7 bases from J, the junction kept 10 bases outside the gene matches. CDR3 length: 16 residues. The CDR3 here is CASRPSTGGNNSPLHF. CDR3 DNA: TGTGCCAGCAGACCTTCGACAGGGGGAAACAATTCACCCCTCCACTTT.

This clone was observed a few times. DNA of the CDR3: TGTGCCAGCAGTGATGGGGCAGGGGTTTGGGGTTCACCCCTCCACTTT. Amino acid sequence: CASSDGAGVWGSPLHF. The chain employs TRBV2 and TRBJ1-6; possibly TRBD1 for D (6 bases). Germline-derived CDR1 and CDR2 are SNHLY and FYNNEI. This CDR3 spans 16 amino acids. V shed 3 bases and J shed 9 bases, with 18 bases lying between them.

This clone was seen only a few times. The chain recombines TRBV10-2 with TRBJ1-1; D gene uncertain. Germline assignment: CDR1 WSHSY and CDR2 SAAADI. The CDR3 covers 16 residues. With 4 bases removed from V and 2 bases from J, the gap between germline ends came to 17 bases. The CDR3 loop is CASSGRPGNLNTEAFF. The DNA of the CDR3 is TGCGCCAGCAGTGGCCGACCGGGGAACTTAAACACTGAAGCTTTCTTT.

The V call is TRBV11-2, the J call TRBJ2-5, with a tentative D call TRBD1 (6 bases). Germline assignment: CDR1 SGHAT and CDR2 FQNNGV. The V gene lost 8 bases and the J gene lost 7 bases, with 14 bases spanning the gap. The CDR3 extends over 12 amino acids. The CDR3 loop reads CASGGGRGTQYF. The CDR3 bases are TGTGCCAGCGGGGGCGGTAGAGGGACCCAGTACTTC.

This clone was seen a few times. The chain has TRBV15 and TRBJ2-2; TRBD1 agrees at 10 bases. Germline V CDR1 and CDR2: LNHNV, YYDKDF (reference sequence). J gave up 3 bases and V 1 base, and 2 bases lay outside the gene matches. This CDR3 spans 16 amino acids. The CDR3: CATSRGTGGHTGELFF. CDR3 DNA sequence: TGTGCCACCAGCAGAGGGACAGGGGGACACACCGGGGAGCTGTTTTTT.

The chain combines TRBV7-9 with TRBJ2-3; D may be TRBD2 (6 bases). There are 16 residues in the CDR3. Germline CDR1 SEHNR, CDR2 FQNEAQ (reference sequence). Trimming shortened V by 4 bases and J by 8 bases, and 22 bases separated the two germline ends. CDR3 DNA sequence: TGTGCCAGCAGCTCTAGTGCTTCGGGGCTGCGGGGTACGCAGTATTTT. Residues: CASSSSASGLRGTQYF.

This chain joins TRBV11-2 and TRBJ2-5; the match to TRBD2 covers 12 bases. The J segment lost 5 bases and the V segment lost 2 bases, leaving 6 bases of the junction unmatched. Germline assignment: CDR1 SGHAT and CDR2 FQNNGV. The length of the CDR3 is 16 residues. The CDR3 nucleotides are TGTGCCAGCAGCTTACGACTAGCGGGGGCGGGGGAGACCCAGTACTTC. Encoded protein: CASSLRLAGAGETQYF.

The genes are TRBV19 and TRBJ2-5, with 7 bases that match TRBD2. Unmatched junction bases numbered 4, after V lost 3 bases and J lost 3 bases. The CDR3 length is 14 residues. The germline CDR1 and CDR2 sequences are LNHDA and SQIVND (reference sequence). CDR3 region: CASSIYGGEETQYF. CDR3 nucleotides: TGTGCCAGTAGTATTTATGGGGGGGAAGAGACCCAGTACTTC.

This clone has more than one count but fewer than ten. The chain joins TRBV2 to TRBJ1-1; 7 positions match TRBD1. The ends lost 3 bases at V and 6 bases at J; junction bases unmatched: 7. Per germline, CDR1 SNHLY and CDR2 FYNNEI. This CDR3 contains 14 residues. The CDR3 nucleotides read TGTGCCAGCAGTGACTTGATAGGGGGCTCTGAAGCTTTCTTT. This translates into CASSDLIGGSEAFF.

This clone has a handful of counts. V and J are TRBV28 and TRBJ2-7, with TRBD1 matching 7 bases. V trimming: 4 bases; J trimming: 3 bases; junction bases outside the gene matches: 9. Germline-derived CDR1 and CDR2 are MDHEN and SYDVKM. The CDR3 runs 15 residues. CDR3 in DNA: TGTGCCAGCAGTTCATCCTACAGGGGTGGCTACGAGCAGTACTTC. Amino acid sequence: CASSSSYRGGYEQYF.